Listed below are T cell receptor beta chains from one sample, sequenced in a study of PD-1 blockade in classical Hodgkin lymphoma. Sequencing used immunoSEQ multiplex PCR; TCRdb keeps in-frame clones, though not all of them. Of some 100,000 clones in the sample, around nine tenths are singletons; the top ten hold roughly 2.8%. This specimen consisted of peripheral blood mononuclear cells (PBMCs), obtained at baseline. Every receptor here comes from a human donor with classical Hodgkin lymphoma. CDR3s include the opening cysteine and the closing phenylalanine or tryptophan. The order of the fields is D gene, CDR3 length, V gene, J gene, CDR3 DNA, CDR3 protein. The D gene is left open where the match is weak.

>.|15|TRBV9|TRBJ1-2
TGTGCCAGCAGCGCCAGTCCGGGATCAGCATATGGCTACACCTTC
CASSASPGSAYGYTF
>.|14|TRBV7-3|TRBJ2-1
TGTGCCAGCAGCCCCTACGGGGCGGACAATGAGCAGTTCTTC
CASSPYGADNEQFF
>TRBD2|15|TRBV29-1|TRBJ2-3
TGCAGCGTAGACGGACTAGCGGGAGGGACAGATACGCAGTATTTT
CSVDGLAGGTDTQYF
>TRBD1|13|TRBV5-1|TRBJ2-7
TGCGCCAGCAAGGCACAGGGGGTCCACGAGCAGTACTTC
CASKAQGVHEQYF
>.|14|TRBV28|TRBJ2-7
TGTGCCAGCAGAACCTTCTCGGATTCCTACGAGCAGTACTTC
CASRTFSDSYEQYF
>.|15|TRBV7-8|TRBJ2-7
TGTGCCAGCAGCCCCTTCCGCGGAACCGTCTACGAGCAGTACTTC
CASSPFRGTVYEQYF
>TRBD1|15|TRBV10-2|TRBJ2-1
TGCGCCAGCAGTGATACCTCAGGGGGCGACGCTGAGCAGTTCTTC
CASSDTSGGDAEQFF
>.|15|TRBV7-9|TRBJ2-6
TGTGCCAGCCGCCCTGGGCCCTGGGGGGCCAACGTCCTGACTTTC
CASRPGPWGANVLTF
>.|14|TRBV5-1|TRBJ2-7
TGCGCCAGCACGGTGGGAGGAGGCCCCTACGAGCAGTACTTC
CASTVGGGPYEQYF
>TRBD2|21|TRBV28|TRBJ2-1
TGTGCCAGCAGAAGTACCGACAGCCGGGTGAGCGGGAGGGCCCCCTACAATGAGCAGTTCTTC
CASRSTDSRVSGRAPYNEQFF
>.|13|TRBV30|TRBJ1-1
TGTGCCTGGAGTGGACGGAGGAACACTGAAGCTTTCTTT
CAWSGRRNTEAFF
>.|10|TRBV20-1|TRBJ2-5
TGCAGTGCGAAGCAAGAGACCCAGTACTTC
CSAKQETQYF
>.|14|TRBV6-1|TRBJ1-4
TGTGCCAGCAAGAAGGGGACAACTAATGAAAAACTGTTTTTT
CASKKGTTNEKLFF
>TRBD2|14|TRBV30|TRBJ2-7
TGTGCCTGGAGTGTACTAGCGGGAGGCAGGGAGCAGTACTTC
CAWSVLAGGREQYF
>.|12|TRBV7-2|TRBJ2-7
TGTGCCAGCAGCGCAGGGGCGTACGAGCAGTACTTC
CASSAGAYEQYF
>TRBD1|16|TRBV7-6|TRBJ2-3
TGTGCCAGCTTCGATCCCCGGGACAGGGGCACAGATACGCAGTATTTT
CASFDPRDRGTDTQYF
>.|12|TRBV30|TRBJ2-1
TGTGCCTGGGGGGGAGACTACAATGAGCAGTTCTTC
CAWGGDYNEQFF
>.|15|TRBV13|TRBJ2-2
TGTGCCAGCAGCTTAGGACAGGGCTACACCGGGGAGCTGTTTTTT
CASSLGQGYTGELFF
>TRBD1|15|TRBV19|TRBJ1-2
TGTGCCAGTAGTTTTGGGGGACAGGGGGCCTATGGCTACACCTTC
CASSFGGQGAYGYTF
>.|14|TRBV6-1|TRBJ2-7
TGTGCCAGCAGCGGGGTACCGGAGAGTCCCGAGCAGTACTTC
CASSGVPESPEQYF
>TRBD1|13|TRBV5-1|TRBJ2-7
TGCGCCAGCAGACGTGGACAGGGGTACGAGCAGTACTTC
CASRRGQGYEQYF
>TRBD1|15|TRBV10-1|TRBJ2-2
TGCGCCAGCAGTGAGGAACAGGGGGCTGTCGGGGAGCTGTTTTTT
CASSEEQGAVGELFF
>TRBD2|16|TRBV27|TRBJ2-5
TGTGCCAGCAGTTTAATTTGGACTAGCGGACAAGAGACCCAGTACTTC
CASSLIWTSGQETQYF
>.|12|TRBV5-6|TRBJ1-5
TGTGCCAGCAGCACAGAGGGGCAGCCCCAGCATTTT
CASSTEGQPQHF
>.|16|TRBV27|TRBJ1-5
TGTGCCAGCAGTTTATTAGAGGGGGGGTCCAATCAGCCCCAGCATTTT
CASSLLEGGSNQPQHF
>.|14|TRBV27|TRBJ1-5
TGTGCCAGCAGTTTAGGGCTGAGCAATCAGCCCCAGCATTTT
CASSLGLSNQPQHF